The TCR beta chain under discussion was sequenced for a study of glioma-infiltrating T cells. The CDR3 loop spans 16 amino acids. Germline V gene data show CDR1 as DFQATT and CDR2 as SNEGSKA (reference sequence). Trimming shortened V by 0 bases and J by 4 bases, and 15 bases separated the two germline ends. Using RNA template, CDR3s of TCR alpha and beta were amplified with iRepertoire arm-PCR. Each CDR3 protein gets one entry after TCRdb re-called the multiplex PCR reads with MiXCR. Of roughly 350,000 distinct CDR3 sequences listed, around 45% are singletons. The TCR comes from a human donor with low-grade glioma or glioblastoma, undergoing nonglioma brain surgery, or in good health (not recorded which). The sequenced material came from glioma tissue, nonneoplastic brain tissue, or PBMCs (not recorded which). The rearrangement links TRBV20-1 to TRBJ2-2, with D perhaps being TRBD1 or TRBD2 (5 bases each). The CDR3 sequence: CSARDPGRSGTGELFF. Here the CDR3 DNA reads TGCAGTGCTAGAGATCCGGGACGCTCGGGCACCGGGGAGCTGTTTTTT.